These T cell receptor beta chains were read from a single sample in a study of OX40 agonist ivuxolimab in advanced cancers. Some clones are missing from TCRdb's copy, which holds only in-frame ones; the method was immunoSEQ multiplex PCR. Of 55,000 to 70,000 clones listed, 70% to 90% are singletons. Sequences were derived from CD4+ or CD8+ T cells sorted from blood, sampled in a trial of the OX40 agonist ivuxolimab. These receptors came from an adult with an advanced solid tumor such as melanoma, head and neck, liver or kidney cancer. The CDR3 runs from the conserved cysteine through the conserved F or W. D genes are given only for firm matches. Not every row has a clone size; where given, it reads once, few, many or a size class.

size	D	V	J	DNA	CDR3
NA	NA	TRBV6-5	TRBJ2-1	TGTGCCAGTTCCCAGACACTCTCCTACAATGAGCAGTTCTTC	CASSQTLSYNEQFF
NA	NA	TRBV19	TRBJ1-4	TGTGCCAGTAGCCTTGGACCAGAGGAAGAAAAACTGTTTTTT	CASSLGPEEEKLFF
NA	NA	TRBV11-2	TRBJ2-5	TGTGCCAGCAGAGAGTCCCGGTACCAAGAGACCCAGTACTTC	CASRESRYQETQYF
NA	NA	TRBV11-3	TRBJ2-3	TGTGCCAGCAGCTTTAACATGGCAGATACGCAGTATTTT	CASSFNMADTQYF
NA	NA	TRBV30	TRBJ1-5	TGTGCCTGGAGTGAGGGGGATAGCAATCAGCCCCAGCATTTT	CAWSEGDSNQPQHF
few	NA	TRBV7-9	TRBJ2-7	TGTGCCAGCAGCTTAATTGGGAACGAGCAGTACTTC	CASSLIGNEQYF
once	NA	TRBV9	TRBJ2-2	TGTGCCTCCCAACCGGGGGTCTTGACCGGGGAGCTGTTTTTT	CASQPGVLTGELFF
NA	NA	TRBV28	TRBJ1-4	TGTGCCACCAACCGGGGGGGCCAAGATGAAAAACTGTTTTTT	CATNRGGQDEKLFF
NA	TRBD2	TRBV7-2	TRBJ2-7	TGTGCCAGCAGCCCATTGACGGGGGGCGAGCAGTACTTC	CASSPLTGGEQYF
NA	TRBD2	TRBV19	TRBJ2-7	TGTGCCACCGCCGATAGGACTAGCGGGCACGAGCAGTACTTC	CATADRTSGHEQYF
NA	NA	TRBV30	TRBJ2-3	TGTGCCTGGGGCGGACCTAGCACCACAGATACGCAGTATTTT	CAWGGPSTTDTQYF
NA	TRBD2	TRBV5-1	TRBJ2-1	TGCGCCAGCAGCGGTGGGACTAGCGGCTACAATGAGCAGTTCTTC	CASSGGTSGYNEQFF
NA	NA	TRBV5-1	TRBJ2-1	TGCGCCAGCAGCTTGGAATCAATATTCTACAATGAGCAGTTCTTC	CASSLESIFYNEQFF
NA	TRBD2	TRBV7-2	TRBJ2-5	TGTGCCAGCAGCTTGAGCGGGGCGCAAGAGACCCAGTACTTC	CASSLSGAQETQYF
few	TRBD2	TRBV6-1	TRBJ2-7	TGTGCCAGCACTGGAACTAGCGGGAGCTCCTACGAGCAGTACTTC	CASTGTSGSSYEQYF
NA	NA	TRBV5-1	TRBJ2-1	TGCGCCAGCAGCTTGGCCACCGGAGGAGGCAATGAGCAGTTCTTC	CASSLATGGGNEQFF
NA	NA	TRBV27	TRBJ2-3	TGTGCCAGCAGTTTATTTCGGGAGTCAGATACGCAGTATTTT	CASSLFRESDTQYF
once	NA	TRBV7-8	TRBJ1-3	TGTGCCACCCTAAGCTTTGACAGGACTGGAAACACCATATATTTT	CATLSFDRTGNTIYF
NA	TRBD2	TRBV28	TRBJ2-7	TGTGCCAGCAGTACTAGCGGACAAGCTTTTGGCTACGAGCAGTACTTC	CASSTSGQAFGYEQYF
NA	NA	TRBV19	TRBJ2-5	TGTGCCAGTAGTATACCCGGAGACCAAGAGACCCAGTACTTC	CASSIPGDQETQYF
NA	TRBD1	TRBV27	TRBJ2-7	TGTGCCAGCAGTTCTGGACAGGGGGCCAACGAGCAGTACTTC	CASSSGQGANEQYF
once	TRBD2	TRBV10-3	TRBJ2-3	TGTGCCATCAGTGTGCTTCTAGCGGGATTGTATACGCAGTATTTT	CAISVLLAGLYTQYF
NA	NA	TRBV5-1	TRBJ2-3	TGCGCCAGCAGCTTTTTAGGGGCCAGCACAGATACGCAGTATTTT	CASSFLGASTDTQYF
NA	NA	TRBV5-5	TRBJ2-7	TGTGCCAGCAGGAGGTTGCCCATCCCCACGAGGCAGTACTTC	CASRRLPIPTRQYF
NA	NA	TRBV27	TRBJ2-5	TGTGCCAGCCAGAAGACAGCAGAAAACCAAGAGACCCAGTACTTC	CASQKTAENQETQYF
NA	NA	TRBV30	TRBJ2-7	TGTGCCTGGATTGACATGGACATGAGGGAGCAGTACTTC	CAWIDMDMREQYF
NA	TRBD1	TRBV7-9	TRBJ2-1	TGTGCCAGCAGTCAAGGGACAGGCACGGGGCAGTTCTTC	CASSQGTGTGQFF
NA	TRBD2	TRBV5-4	TRBJ2-5	TGTGCCAGCAGCTTGGGTTCTAGCGGGAGTCCAGAGACCCAGTACTTC	CASSLGSSGSPETQYF
NA	NA	TRBV28	TRBJ2-2	TGTGCCAGCAGGGTACGGGACGGGAACACCGGGGAGCTGTTTTTT	CASRVRDGNTGELFF
NA	NA	TRBV7-9	TRBJ2-7	TGTGCCAGCACCTCCATCGTAGGTGATGACGAGCAGTACTTC	CASTSIVGDDEQYF
NA	NA	TRBV14	TRBJ2-7	TGTGCCAGCAGCCAAGAAGTTTTAGGTGGCGGAGCGGAGATTTACGAGCAGTACTTC	CASSQEVLGGGAEIYEQYF